This T cell receptor beta chain comes out of a study of cytotoxic CD8 clonotypes in ibrutinib-treated CLL. Notes on this clone: Its antigen remains unknown.

The CDR3 is 14 residues long. Trimming removed 5 bases from V and 7 bases from J, with 18 bases in between. Per the germline V gene, CDR1 is SGHVS and CDR2 is FQNEAQ. Study-wide points: Progressing patients had sampling times that differed from those of sustained-remission patients.

Profiling relied on immunoSEQ multiplex PCR, and the TCRdb table lists in-frame clones only, not all of them. The table includes some 65,000 clones, 57% detected once. Sequences were derived from PBMCs, sampled after 12 months of ibrutinib treatment. The chain recombines TRBV7-8 with TRBJ2-7; D possibly corresponds to TRBD2 (6 bases). The clonotype originates from a human donor with chronic lymphocytic leukemia. The CDR3 loop reads CASSPSGRDGEQYF. The CDR3 bases are TGTGCCAGCAGCCCGAGCGGGCGCGATGGGGAGCAGTACTTC.